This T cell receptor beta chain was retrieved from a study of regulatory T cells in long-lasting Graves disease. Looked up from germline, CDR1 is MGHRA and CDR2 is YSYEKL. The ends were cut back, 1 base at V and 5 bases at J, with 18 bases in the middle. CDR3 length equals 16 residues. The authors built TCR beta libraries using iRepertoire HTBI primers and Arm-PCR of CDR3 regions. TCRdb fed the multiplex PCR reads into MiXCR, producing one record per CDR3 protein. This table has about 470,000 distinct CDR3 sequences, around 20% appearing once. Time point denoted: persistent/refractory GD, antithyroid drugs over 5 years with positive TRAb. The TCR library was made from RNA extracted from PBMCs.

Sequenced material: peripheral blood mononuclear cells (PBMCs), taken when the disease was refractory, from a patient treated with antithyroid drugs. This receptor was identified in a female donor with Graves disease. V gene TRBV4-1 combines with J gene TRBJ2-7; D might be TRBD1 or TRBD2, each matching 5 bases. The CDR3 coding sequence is TGCGCCAGCAGCCAAGCTGGAGGACAAGCAATTCACGAGCAGTACTTC. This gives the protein CASSQAGGQAIHEQYF.